This T cell receptor beta chain was sequenced in a study of graft-versus-host responses after intestinal transplantation. Profiling relied on immunoSEQ multiplex PCR, and the TCRdb table lists in-frame clones only, not all of them. The table lists over 65,000 clones, about 90% of them singletons. The germline gives CDR1 SNHLY, CDR2 FYNNEI. CDR3 length: 13 residues. V gave up 3 bases and J gave up 6 bases, with 11 bases separating them. This clone was seen just once. Sample: PBMCs, taken 98 days after intestinal transplantation. The V call is TRBV2, the J call TRBJ1-1; no clear D gene. This TCR derives from a human patient who received an intestinal transplant, so some T cells may come from the graft donor. In DNA form, the CDR3 reads TGTGCCAGCAGTGACGGGGAGTTCCCTGAAGCTTTCTTT. It yields the protein CASSDGEFPEAFF.